The 12 T cell receptor beta chains given below trace back to one sample, sequenced in a study of blood T cell repertoires in COVID-19. Profiling relied on immunoSEQ multiplex PCR, and the TCRdb table lists in-frame clones only, not all of them. The table has tens of thousands of clones, around 90% seen once. The sequenced material came from peripheral blood. All receptors come from a human donor in a cohort sampled during active COVID-19. The donor label of this sample is uncertain.

The chain uses TRBV3-1 (or the pseudogene TRBV3-2) and TRBJ1-6; D not certain. The germline CDR1 and CDR2 sequences are LGHDT and YNNKEL (reference sequence). V shed 4 bases and J shed 5 bases, with 12 bases lying between them. This CDR3 spans 15 amino acids. This chain's CDR3 is CASSPFPGNNSPLHF. In DNA form, the CDR3 reads TGTGCCAGCAGCCCCTTTCCTGGCAATAATTCACCCCTCCACTTT.

The V gene is TRBV9, the J gene TRBJ1-3; 10 bases align to TRBD1. The CDR3 runs to 16 residues. Germline lookup yields CDR1 SGDLS and CDR2 YYNGEE. Trimming took 1 base from V and 2 from J; bases not matched to a gene: 3. The CDR3 nucleotides read TGTGCCAGCAGCGTAACGACAGGGGGCACTGGAAACACCATATATTTT. It yields the protein CASSVTTGGTGNTIYF.

DNA of the CDR3: TGTGCCAGCAGTAGGGACAGGGGTCCCTACAATGAGCAGTTCTTC. Its translation is CASSRDRGPYNEQFF. J is TRBJ2-1 and V is TRBV5-4; 10 nucleotides agree with TRBD1. The junction had 4 bases not matched to a gene; V was cut back by 5 bases and J by 2 bases. The CDR3 is made up of 15 amino acids. CDR1 is SGHNT, CDR2 YYREEE, per germline (reference sequence). Supplemented by reference TRBV5-4 and TRBJ2-1, the full variable domain reads ETGVTQSPTHLIKTRGQQVTLRCSSQSGHNTVSWYQQALGQGPQFIFQYYREEENGRGNFPPRFSGLQFPNYSSELNVNALELDDSALYLCASSRDRGPYNEQFFGPGTRLTVL.

The rearrangement links TRBV6-6 to TRBJ1-2, with unresolved D. CDR1 and CDR2 from the germline V gene are MNHNY and SVGAGI (reference sequence). This CDR3 is 15 amino acids long. V lost 2 bases, J lost 0 bases, and 10 bases lay in between. Here the CDR3 DNA reads TGTGCCAGCAGTTACCTCACACCGACTAACTATGGCTACACCTTC. It specifies CASSYLTPTNYGYTF.

The chain has TRBV3-1 (or the pseudogene TRBV3-2) and TRBJ2-7; 8 positions match TRBD1. In germline, CDR1 is LGHDT, CDR2 YNNKEL (reference sequence). This CDR3 is built from 15 residues. Trimming took 3 bases from V and 3 from J; bases not matched to a gene: 7. CDR3 in amino acids: CASSQSQGALYEQYF. The DNA for the CDR3 is TGTGCCAGCAGCCAGAGCCAGGGGGCACTCTACGAGCAGTACTTC.

The CDR3: CASSASQQGGETQYF. CDR3 DNA sequence: TGCGCCAGCAGCGCGTCGCAACAGGGGGGCGAGACCCAGTACTTC. The chain is built from TRBV5-1 and TRBJ2-5, with 8 bases aligning to TRBD1. This CDR3 is 15 amino acids long. V gave up 4 bases and J gave up 5 bases; unmatched junction bases: 10. Germline CDR1 reads SGHRS; CDR2 reads YFSETQ.

As regards this clone: Other DNA sequences within the sample encode an identical CDR3. The rearrangement joins TRBV7-3 to TRBJ1-1; D is possibly TRBD1 (5 bases). Germline CDR1 reads SGHTA; CDR2 reads FQGTGA. The V and J ends lost 5 bases and 7 bases respectively, with 14 bases between them. This CDR3 has 13 residues. The CDR3 DNA sequence: TGTGCCAGCAGCCCTGGGACCGGGAGTGAAGCTTTCTTT. Translated: CASSPGTGSEAFF.

The genes are TRBV19 and TRBJ1-6, with a tentative D call TRBD1 (5 bases). The V end was cut by 4 bases, the J end by 6 bases, with 10 bases between. From germline, CDR1 is LNHDA and CDR2 SQIVND (reference sequence). There are 14 residues in the CDR3. CDR3 protein: CASSKDSTNSPLHF. CDR3 DNA: TGTGCCAGTAGTAAAGACAGTACTAATTCACCCCTCCACTTT.

The chain carries TRBV12-3 or TRBV12-4 and TRBJ2-7, with D unresolved. V was pared by 7 bases and J by 8 bases, with 15 bases between. The CDR3 consists of 12 residues. The CDR3 reads CASKKAAGKQYF. In DNA, the CDR3 is TGTGCCAGCAAAAAGGCGGCCGGAAAGCAGTACTTC.

This chain links TRBV5-1 with TRBJ1-2; 12 bases align to TRBD1. CDR3 length: 14 residues. Per the germline V gene, CDR1 is SGHRS and CDR2 is YFSETQ. V shed 5 bases and J 5 bases; nucleotides not matched to a gene: 4. CDR3 in amino acids: CASREGQGAYGYTF. The CDR3 DNA reads as TGCGCCAGCAGGGAGGGACAGGGGGCTTATGGCTACACCTTC.

V and J are TRBV21-1 and TRBJ2-1; the table's D call, TRBD1, was not checked against the DNA. TRBV21-1 is a pseudogene segment. This CDR3 contains 11 residues. CDR3 region: CASSAGTAKFF. The CDR3 nucleotides read TGTGCCAGCAGCGCCGGGACAGCAAAGTTCTTC.

This clone was observed a single time. V gene TRBV4-2 combines with J gene TRBJ2-1; 13 bases agree with TRBD2. The V and J ends lost 4 bases and 0 bases, in that order; junction bases with no gene match: 12. The germline V gene has CDR1 LGHNA and CDR2 YNFKEQ. The CDR3 spans 20 residues. For the CDR3, the DNA is TGTGCCAGCAGCCCCTCCCCCGGGACTAGCGGGGCGAGCTCCTACAATGAGCAGTTCTTC. Its translation: CASSPSPGTSGASSYNEQFF.